This TCR beta chain was sequenced in a study of shared T cell receptors in the human thymus. Generated by immunoSEQ multiplex PCR, the TCRdb table keeps only in-frame clones and is missing some. The sample includes roughly 560,000 clones, around 78% seen only once; the top ten take more than 0.01%. CDR1 and CDR2 from the germline V gene are MNHEY and SVGAGI. V was trimmed by 3 bases and J by 4 bases, leaving 12 bases between them. The CDR3 extends over 14 amino acids. In addition, the sample was reused for a study of human thymus T cells. From that study: Resections removed during corrective heart surgery provided the thymus tissue used. Across thymic and blood repertoires, the usage of V and J genes appeared to be biased. Related research described strongly overlapping thymic repertoires in unrelated people.

The chain has TRBV6-5 and TRBJ1-1, with D tentatively TRBD1 (6 bases). The specimen sequenced was thymocytes. The TCR sequence derives from a boy under three years old with a congenital heart defect. CDR3 in amino acids: CASSYSGQSTEAFF. The DNA for the CDR3 is TGTGCCAGCAGTTATTCCGGACAGTCCACTGAAGCTTTCTTT.